Included here is one T cell receptor (beta chain) sequence, with context. Per the original methods: Scientists estimated how many nucleated cells there were by amplifying reference gene primers. Clones were read by immunoSEQ multiplex PCR, and TCRdb kept only the in-frame ones, dropping some. That table gives V, J and clone size, and the DNA gave D and trimming. Here the sample spans 150,000 to 200,000 clones, about 88% being singletons. With 4 bases removed from V and 3 bases from J, the gap between germline ends came to 9 bases. CDR1 and CDR2 (germline): SNHLY, FYNNEI. The CDR3 spans 13 residues. The data belong to a study of blood T cell repertoires in COVID-19. For the study at large: Samples of COVID-19 (acute and convalescent) were obtained from the United States, Italy and Spain. T cells, B-cell-depleted T cells, or PBMCs supplied cDNA or gDNA.

This TCR was recovered from a woman aged 25 to 39 with active or convalescent COVID-19. The chain couples TRBV2 to TRBJ1-2; tentative D call: TRBD1 (6 bases). Sequences were obtained from peripheral blood. The CDR3 loop reads CASSGQGYYGYTF. CDR3 DNA: TGTGCCAGCAGTGGCCAGGGGTACTATGGCTACACCTTC. Drawing the rest from reference TRBV2 and TRBJ1-2, the complete variable domain is EPEVTQTPSHQVTQMGQEVILRCVPISNHLYFYWYRQILGQKVEFLVSFYNNEISEKSEIFDDQFSVERPDGSNFTLKIRSTKLEDSAMYFCASSGQGYYGYTFGSGTRLTVV.